The rows below give T cell receptor beta chains drawn from one sample of a study of PD-1 blockade in classical Hodgkin lymphoma. Sequenced by immunoSEQ multiplex PCR; TCRdb stores in-frame clones only, minus some. The repertoire has roughly 90,000 clones, approximately 80% of them found once; the top ten carry 16%. The sample in question was peripheral blood mononuclear cells (PBMCs), obtained before the second cycle of nivolumab. These receptors originate from a human donor with classical Hodgkin lymphoma. CDR3s include the opening cysteine and the closing phenylalanine or tryptophan. The order of the fields is J gene, clone size, V gene, D gene, CDR3 protein, CDR3 DNA. D genes are given only for firm matches. Clone size is shown for a subset of rows, as once, few, many or a class of expanded clone.

TRBJ2-1 . TRBV9 . CASSPRDNEQFF TGTGCCAGCAGCCCCAGGGACAATGAGCAGTTCTTC
TRBJ2-7 . TRBV7-2 . CASTPDAPSYEQYF TGTGCCAGCACCCCCGACGCCCCCTCCTACGAGCAGTACTTC
TRBJ1-1 . TRBV2 . CASSERAGTQEAFF TGTGCCAGCAGTGAAAGAGCAGGGACTCAAGAAGCTTTCTTT
TRBJ2-1 . TRBV5-1 . CASSPGAPDNEQFF TGCGCCAGCAGCCCAGGAGCTCCCGACAATGAGCAGTTCTTC
TRBJ1-4 . TRBV19 . CASNRDSYEKLFF TGTGCCAGCAACAGGGATAGTTATGAAAAACTGTTTTTT
TRBJ1-4 . TRBV5-6 . CASSLTGRNEKLFF TGTGCCAGCAGCTTAACAGGACGTAATGAAAAACTGTTTTTT
TRBJ2-1 . TRBV29-1 TRBD1 CSGKGTGASIYNEQFF TGCAGCGGCAAGGGGACAGGAGCTAGTATCTACAATGAGCAGTTCTTC
TRBJ2-7 . TRBV6-1 TRBD2 CASSVAGTYEQYF TGTGCCAGCAGTGTAGCGGGGACCTACGAGCAGTACTTC
TRBJ1-1 . TRBV30 . CAWSRQLNTEAFF TGTGCCTGGAGCAGACAGCTGAACACTGAAGCTTTCTTT
TRBJ2-1 . TRBV4-2 TRBD2 CASSQVIAGYNEQFF TGTGCCAGCAGCCAAGTAATAGCGGGGTACAATGAGCAGTTCTTC
TRBJ2-7 . TRBV7-6 . CASSFNYEQYF TGTGCCAGCAGCTTCAACTACGAGCAGTACTTC
TRBJ1-1 few TRBV11-2 . CASSLGPGTTEAFF TGTGCCAGCAGCTTGGGGCCAGGGACCACTGAAGCTTTCTTT
TRBJ1-5 . TRBV19 . CASSIVGDKRNQPQHF TGTGCCAGTAGTATAGTGGGGGACAAGAGAAATCAGCCCCAGCATTTT
TRBJ2-4 . TRBV4-3 TRBD1 CASSQGGDRKNIQYF TGCGCCAGCAGCCAAGGCGGGGACAGGAAAAACATTCAGTACTTC
TRBJ1-2 . TRBV7-2 TRBD1 CASSTGGGLNYGYTF TGTGCCAGCAGCACAGGGGGGGGATTAAACTATGGCTACACCTTC
TRBJ2-1 . TRBV18 TRBD2 CASSPRRLAQFF TGTGCCAGCTCACCACGTCGACTAGCGCAGTTCTTC
TRBJ2-7 . TRBV19 . CASTDRSYEQYF TGTGCCAGTACCGACAGGTCCTACGAGCAGTACTTC
TRBJ1-3 . TRBV5-5 . CASSSTLLSPGNTIYF TGTGCCAGCAGCTCGACACTGCTCAGTCCGGGAAACACCATATATTTT
TRBJ2-4 . TRBV5-6 TRBD2 CASSLGLAQNIQYF TGTGCCAGCAGCTTGGGACTAGCTCAAAACATTCAGTACTTC
TRBJ2-3 . TRBV5-1 TRBD2 CASSVTSGAPVTGTDTQYF TGCGCCAGCAGCGTGACTAGCGGGGCTCCGGTCACTGGCACAGATACGCAGTATTTT
TRBJ1-4 once TRBV2 . CASSYESATNEKLFF TGTGCCAGCAGTTACGAGAGTGCAACTAATGAAAAACTGTTTTTT
TRBJ2-1 . TRBV7-9 TRBD2 CASSKLAISLPEQFF TGTGCCAGCAGCAAACTAGCGATTTCTCTCCCTGAGCAGTTCTTC
TRBJ1-1 . TRBV19 . CASIAPQMNTEAFF TGTGCCAGTATAGCTCCTCAAATGAACACTGAAGCTTTCTTT
TRBJ2-7 many TRBV7-6 TRBD2 CASSFRGSSGWDEQYF TGTGCCAGCAGCTTCAGAGGCTCTAGCGGCTGGGACGAGCAGTACTTC
TRBJ2-1 . TRBV7-9 . CASSSSDPISYNEQFF TGTGCCAGCAGCTCTAGCGACCCGATCTCCTACAATGAGCAGTTCTTC
TRBJ2-2 . TRBV12-5 . CASGTSQGTNTGELFF TGTGCTAGTGGTACAAGCCAGGGGACGAACACCGGGGAGCTGTTTTTT
TRBJ1-2 . TRBV30 . CAWERSPGSYGYTF TGTGCCTGGGAGCGTTCCCCCGGTTCGTATGGCTACACCTTC
TRBJ2-7 . TRBV5-1 . CASSLGGSYYEQYF TGCGCCAGCAGCTTGGGGGGTTCCTACTACGAGCAGTACTTC
TRBJ2-5 . TRBV2 . CASSEARLAPRRYF TGTGCCAGCAGTGAAGCGCGGCTAGCCCCACGCCGCTACTTC